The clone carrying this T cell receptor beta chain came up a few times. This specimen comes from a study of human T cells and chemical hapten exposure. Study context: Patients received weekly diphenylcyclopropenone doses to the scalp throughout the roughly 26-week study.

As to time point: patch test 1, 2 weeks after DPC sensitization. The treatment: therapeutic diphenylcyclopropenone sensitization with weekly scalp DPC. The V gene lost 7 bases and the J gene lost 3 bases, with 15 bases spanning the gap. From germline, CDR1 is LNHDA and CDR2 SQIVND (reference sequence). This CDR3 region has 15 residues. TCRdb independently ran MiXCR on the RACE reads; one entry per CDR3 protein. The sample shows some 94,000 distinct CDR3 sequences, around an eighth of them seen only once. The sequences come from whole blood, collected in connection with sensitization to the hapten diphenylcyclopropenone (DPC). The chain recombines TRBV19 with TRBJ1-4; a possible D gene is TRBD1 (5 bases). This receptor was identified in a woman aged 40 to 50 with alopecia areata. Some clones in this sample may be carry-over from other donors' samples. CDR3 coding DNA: TGTGCCAGTAAAAGAGGGGCACGAGCTAATGAAAAACTGTTTTTT. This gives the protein CASKRGARANEKLFF. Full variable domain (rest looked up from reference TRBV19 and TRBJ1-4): DGGITQSPKYLFRKEGQNVTLSCEQNLNHDAMYWYRQDPGQGLRLIYYSQIVNDFQKGDIAEGYSVSREKKESFPLTVTSAQKNPTAFYLCASKRGARANEKLFFGSGTQLSVL.